The sample holds many counts of the clone carrying this TCR beta chain. What it recognizes is unknown. TCRdb re-derived calls from the 5' RACE reads in MiXCR, one entry per CDR3 protein. The sample holds tens of thousands of distinct CDR3 sequences; around a tenth are singletons and the top ten take 6% to 8%. The data were taken from a study of early T cells in non-severe SARS-CoV-2 infection. Findings and caveats of the study: Matching with VDJdb favored anti-spike CD8 responses (missing private and CD4 specificities).

This clonotype was sampled from an adult who was a healthcare worker with PCR-confirmed SARS-CoV-2 infection or an uninfected control (not recorded which). The sample in question was whole blood, obtained at baseline.

This CDR3 reads CSVAVGVSEKLFF. In nucleotides, the CDR3 is TGCAGCGTGGCCGTTGGGGTCAGTGAAAAACTGTTTTTT. The rearrangement links TRBV29-1 to TRBJ1-4; no firm D call. Germline V gives CDR1 SQVTM, CDR2 ANQGSEA. V shed 6 bases and J shed 7 bases, with 15 bases lying between them. The CDR3 consists of 13 residues.